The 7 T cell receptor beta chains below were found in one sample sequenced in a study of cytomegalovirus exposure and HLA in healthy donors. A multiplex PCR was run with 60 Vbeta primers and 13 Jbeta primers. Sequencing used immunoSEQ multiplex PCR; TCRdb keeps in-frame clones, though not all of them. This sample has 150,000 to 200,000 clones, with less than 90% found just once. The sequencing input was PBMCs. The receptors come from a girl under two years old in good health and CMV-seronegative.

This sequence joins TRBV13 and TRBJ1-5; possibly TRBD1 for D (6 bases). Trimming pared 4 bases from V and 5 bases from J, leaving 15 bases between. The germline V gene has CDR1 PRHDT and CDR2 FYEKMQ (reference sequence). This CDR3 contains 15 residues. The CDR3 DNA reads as TGTGCCAGCAGCTACGGCAGGGGCCCGTATCAGCCCCAGCATTTT. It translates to CASSYGRGPYQPQHF.

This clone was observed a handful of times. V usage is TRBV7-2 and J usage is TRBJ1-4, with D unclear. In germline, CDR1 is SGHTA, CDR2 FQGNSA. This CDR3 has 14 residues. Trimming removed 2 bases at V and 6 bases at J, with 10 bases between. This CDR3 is CASSLQFTHEKLFF. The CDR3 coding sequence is TGTGCCAGCAGCTTACAGTTTACCCATGAAAAACTGTTTTTT.

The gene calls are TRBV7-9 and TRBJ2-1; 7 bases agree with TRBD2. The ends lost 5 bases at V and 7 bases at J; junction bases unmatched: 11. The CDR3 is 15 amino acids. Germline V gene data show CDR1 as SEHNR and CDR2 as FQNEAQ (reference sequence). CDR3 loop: CASSLHGGNSNEQFF. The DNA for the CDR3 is TGTGCCAGCAGCCTACACGGGGGGAATTCGAATGAGCAGTTCTTC.

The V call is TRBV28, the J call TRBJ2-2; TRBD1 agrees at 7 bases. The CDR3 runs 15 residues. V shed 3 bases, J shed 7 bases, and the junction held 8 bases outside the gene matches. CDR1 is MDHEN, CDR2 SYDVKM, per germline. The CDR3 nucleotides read TGTGCCAGCAGTTTTTCGGACAGGTTTTTCGGGGAGCTGTTTTTT. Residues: CASSFSDRFFGELFF.

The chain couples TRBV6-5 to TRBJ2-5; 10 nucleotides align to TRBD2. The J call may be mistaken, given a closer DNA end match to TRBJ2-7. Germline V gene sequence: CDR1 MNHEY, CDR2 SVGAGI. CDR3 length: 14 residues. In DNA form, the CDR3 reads TGTGCCAGCAGCACGCTAGCGGGGGCCTACGAGCAGTACTTC. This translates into CASSTLAGAYEQYF.

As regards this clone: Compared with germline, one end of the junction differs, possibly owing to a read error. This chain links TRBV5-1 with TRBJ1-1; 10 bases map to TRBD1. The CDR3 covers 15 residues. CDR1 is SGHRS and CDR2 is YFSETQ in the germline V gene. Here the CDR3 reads CASSHDRGRRTEASF. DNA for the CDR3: TGCGCCAGCAGCCACGACAGGGGGCGAAGGACTGAAGCTTCCTTT.

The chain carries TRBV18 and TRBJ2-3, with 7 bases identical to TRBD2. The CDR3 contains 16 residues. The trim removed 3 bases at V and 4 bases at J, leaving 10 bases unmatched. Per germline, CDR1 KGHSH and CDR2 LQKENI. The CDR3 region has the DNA TGTGCCAGCTCACCCACGACTAGCAGGTTGTCAGATACGCAGTATTTT. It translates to CASSPTTSRLSDTQYF.